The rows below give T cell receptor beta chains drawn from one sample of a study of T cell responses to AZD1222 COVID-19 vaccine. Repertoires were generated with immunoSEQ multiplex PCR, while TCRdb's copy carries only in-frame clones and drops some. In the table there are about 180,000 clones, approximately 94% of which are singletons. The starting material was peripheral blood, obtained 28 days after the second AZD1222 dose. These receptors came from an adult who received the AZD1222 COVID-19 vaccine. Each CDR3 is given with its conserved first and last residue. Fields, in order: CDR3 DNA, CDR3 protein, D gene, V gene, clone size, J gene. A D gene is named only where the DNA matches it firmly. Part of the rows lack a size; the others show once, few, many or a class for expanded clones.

CDR3 DNA: TGTGCCAGCAGACCGATCGACAGGGGGCTCGATGGCTACACCTTC
CDR3 protein: CASRPIDRGLDGYTF
D gene: TRBD1
V gene: TRBV27
clone size: -
J gene: TRBJ1-2

CDR3 DNA: TGTGCCAGTCATGGGACAGGGGCGAACTATGGCTACACCTTC
CDR3 protein: CASHGTGANYGYTF
D gene: TRBD1
V gene: TRBV19
clone size: -
J gene: TRBJ1-2

CDR3 DNA: TGTGCCAGTAGTATAGGGGTGCTCAATCAGCCCCAGCATTTT
CDR3 protein: CASSIGVLNQPQHF
D gene: -
V gene: TRBV19
clone size: -
J gene: TRBJ1-5

CDR3 DNA: TGTGCCAGCAGCATGACAGAACAGAATTCACCCCTCCACTTT
CDR3 protein: CASSMTEQNSPLHF
D gene: -
V gene: TRBV11-3
clone size: -
J gene: TRBJ1-6

CDR3 DNA: TGTGCCAGCAGTCGAGACAGTAGCAATCAGCCCCAGCATTTT
CDR3 protein: CASSRDSSNQPQHF
D gene: -
V gene: TRBV2
clone size: -
J gene: TRBJ1-5

CDR3 DNA: TGTGCCAGCAGTGAAGCGGTTTCTGGAACCACTGAAGCTTTCTTT
CDR3 protein: CASSEAVSGTTEAFF
D gene: -
V gene: TRBV2
clone size: few
J gene: TRBJ1-1

CDR3 DNA: TGTGCCAGCACTTGGGGCGCGGGAGGTCTTCACAATGAGCAGTTCTTC
CDR3 protein: CASTWGAGGLHNEQFF
D gene: TRBD2
V gene: TRBV11-2
clone size: -
J gene: TRBJ2-1

CDR3 DNA: TGTGCCAGCAGCCTAACACAGGGGCGAGATTCACCCCTCCACTTT
CDR3 protein: CASSLTQGRDSPLHF
D gene: TRBD1
V gene: TRBV6-5
clone size: -
J gene: TRBJ1-6

CDR3 DNA: TGTGCCTGGAGTGTACGGGAGGCCCGAGAGGGCTACGAGCAGTACTTC
CDR3 protein: CAWSVREAREGYEQYF
D gene: TRBD2
V gene: TRBV30
clone size: -
J gene: TRBJ2-7

CDR3 DNA: TGTGCCAGCAGCCACCGACCCCTAGCGGGGGGCACAGATACGCAGTATTTT
CDR3 protein: CASSHRPLAGGTDTQYF
D gene: TRBD2
V gene: TRBV14
clone size: -
J gene: TRBJ2-3

CDR3 DNA: TGTGCCAGCAGCACTACTAGCGGGAGGACAGATACGCAGTATTTT
CDR3 protein: CASSTTSGRTDTQYF
D gene: TRBD2
V gene: TRBV13
clone size: -
J gene: TRBJ2-3

CDR3 DNA: TGTGCCAGCAGTTACGGACTGTTTGAAGCTTTCTTT
CDR3 protein: CASSYGLFEAFF
D gene: -
V gene: TRBV28
clone size: -
J gene: TRBJ1-1

CDR3 DNA: TGTGCCAGCAGCTTTTTTACCGAATCCACTGAAGCTTTCTTT
CDR3 protein: CASSFFTESTEAFF
D gene: -
V gene: TRBV7-9
clone size: few
J gene: TRBJ1-1

CDR3 DNA: TGTGCCAGCAGTTCGGGACGGGACTATGGCTACACCTTC
CDR3 protein: CASSSGRDYGYTF
D gene: -
V gene: TRBV27
clone size: once
J gene: TRBJ1-2

CDR3 DNA: TGTGCCAGCAGTAATTCCGGGACTAGCACAGATACGCAGTATTTT
CDR3 protein: CASSNSGTSTDTQYF
D gene: -
V gene: TRBV6-5
clone size: once
J gene: TRBJ2-3

CDR3 DNA: TGTGCCAGCAGCTTACCGGGACTACCGGCGGCTGAGCAGTTCTTC
CDR3 protein: CASSLPGLPAAEQFF
D gene: TRBD2
V gene: TRBV11-3
clone size: -
J gene: TRBJ2-1

CDR3 DNA: TGTGCCAGCAGCTCGAGGTTAGAGACCCAGTACTTC
CDR3 protein: CASSSRLETQYF
D gene: -
V gene: TRBV7-6
clone size: -
J gene: TRBJ2-5

CDR3 DNA: TGTGCCAGCAGCTTCACTGGGGGCTACACCTTC
CDR3 protein: CASSFTGGYTF
D gene: -
V gene: TRBV3-1/TRBV3-2
clone size: -
J gene: TRBJ1-2

CDR3 DNA: TGTGCCAGTAGACCCGGGCGGGAAAATTCACCCCTCCACTTT
CDR3 protein: CASRPGRENSPLHF
D gene: -
V gene: TRBV19
clone size: few
J gene: TRBJ1-6

CDR3 DNA: TGTGCCAGCAGTTACTCGAGCGCGCCACGAGCCTACGAGCAGTACTTC
CDR3 protein: CASSYSSAPRAYEQYF
D gene: -
V gene: TRBV6-5
clone size: -
J gene: TRBJ2-7

CDR3 DNA: TGTGCCAGCAGTTTCGGCTCCTATAATTCACCCCTCCACTTT
CDR3 protein: CASSFGSYNSPLHF
D gene: -
V gene: TRBV27
clone size: -
J gene: TRBJ1-6

CDR3 DNA: TGTGCCAGCAGTACGTCCCCCAGTTGGTATGGCTACACCTTC
CDR3 protein: CASSTSPSWYGYTF
D gene: -
V gene: TRBV6-2/TRBV6-3
clone size: -
J gene: TRBJ1-2